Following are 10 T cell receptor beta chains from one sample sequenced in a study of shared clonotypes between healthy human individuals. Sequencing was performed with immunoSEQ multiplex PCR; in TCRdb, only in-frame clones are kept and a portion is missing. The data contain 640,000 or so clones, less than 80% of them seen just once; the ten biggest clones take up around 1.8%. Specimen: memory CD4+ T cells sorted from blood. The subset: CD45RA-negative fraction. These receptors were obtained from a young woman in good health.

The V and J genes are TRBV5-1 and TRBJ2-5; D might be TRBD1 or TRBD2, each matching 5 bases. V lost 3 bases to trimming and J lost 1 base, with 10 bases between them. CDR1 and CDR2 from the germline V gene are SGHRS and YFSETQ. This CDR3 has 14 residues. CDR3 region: CASSWGTVQETQYF. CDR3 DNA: TGCGCCAGCAGCTGGGGGACGGTCCAAGAGACCCAGTACTTC.

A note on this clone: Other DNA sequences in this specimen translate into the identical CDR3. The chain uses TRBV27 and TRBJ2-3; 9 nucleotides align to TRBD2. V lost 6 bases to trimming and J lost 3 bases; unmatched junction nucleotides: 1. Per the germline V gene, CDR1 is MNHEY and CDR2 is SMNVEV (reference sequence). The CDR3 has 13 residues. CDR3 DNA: TGTGCCAGCAGCCTAGCGGGGACAGATACGCAGTATTTT. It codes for CASSLAGTDTQYF.

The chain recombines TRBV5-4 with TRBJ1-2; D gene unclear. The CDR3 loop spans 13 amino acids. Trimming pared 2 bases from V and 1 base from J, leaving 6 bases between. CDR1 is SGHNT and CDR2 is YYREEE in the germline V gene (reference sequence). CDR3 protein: CASSLGINYGYTF. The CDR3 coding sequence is TGTGCCAGCAGCTTAGGGATTAACTATGGCTACACCTTC.

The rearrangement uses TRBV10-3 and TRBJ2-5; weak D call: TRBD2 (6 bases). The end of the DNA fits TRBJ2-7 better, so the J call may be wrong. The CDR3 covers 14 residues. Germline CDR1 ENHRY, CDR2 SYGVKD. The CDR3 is CAISDERVSYEQYF. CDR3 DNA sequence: TGTGCCATCAGTGATGAGCGGGTGTCCTACGAGCAGTACTTC.

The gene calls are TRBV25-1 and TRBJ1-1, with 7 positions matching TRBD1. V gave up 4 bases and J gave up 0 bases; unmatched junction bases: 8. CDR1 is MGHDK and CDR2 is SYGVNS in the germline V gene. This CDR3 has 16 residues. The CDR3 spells CASSAQGGIVNTEAFF. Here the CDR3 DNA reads TGTGCCAGCAGTGCTCAGGGGGGGATCGTGAACACTGAAGCTTTCTTT.

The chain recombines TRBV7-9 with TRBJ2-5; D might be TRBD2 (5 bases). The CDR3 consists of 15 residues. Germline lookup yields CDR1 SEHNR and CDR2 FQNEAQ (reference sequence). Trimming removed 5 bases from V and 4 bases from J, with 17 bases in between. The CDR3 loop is CASSLVGESRETQYF. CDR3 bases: TGTGCCAGCAGCCTAGTCGGGGAGAGTCGAGAGACCCAGTACTTC.

The CDR3 here is CASSFFGVGANVLTF. The CDR3, as DNA: TGTGCCAGCAGTTTTTTCGGAGTCGGGGCCAACGTCCTGACTTTC. This chain links TRBV27 with TRBJ2-6; D uncertain. The germline V and J ends were trimmed by 3 bases and 4 bases, with 10 bases remaining between them. There are 15 residues in the CDR3. Germline-derived CDR1 and CDR2 are MNHEY and SMNVEV (reference sequence).

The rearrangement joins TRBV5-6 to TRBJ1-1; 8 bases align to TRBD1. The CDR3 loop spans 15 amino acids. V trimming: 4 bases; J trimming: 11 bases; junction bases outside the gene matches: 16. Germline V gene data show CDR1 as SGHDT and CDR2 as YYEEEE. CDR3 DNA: TGTGCCAGCAGCGCCCCCTGGACAGGGAAGGTTGAGGCTTTCTTT. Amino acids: CASSAPWTGKVEAFF.

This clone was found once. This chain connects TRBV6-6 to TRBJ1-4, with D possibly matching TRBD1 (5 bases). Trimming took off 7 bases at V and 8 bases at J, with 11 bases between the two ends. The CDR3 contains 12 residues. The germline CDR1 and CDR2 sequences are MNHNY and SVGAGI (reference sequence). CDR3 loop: CASKDKFEKLFF. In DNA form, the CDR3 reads TGTGCCAGCAAGGACAAATTCGAAAAACTGTTTTTT.

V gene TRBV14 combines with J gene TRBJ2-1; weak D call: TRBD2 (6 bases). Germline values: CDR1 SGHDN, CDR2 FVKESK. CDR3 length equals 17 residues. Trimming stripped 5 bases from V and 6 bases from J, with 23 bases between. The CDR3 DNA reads TGTGCCAGCAGCACCCACCGGGACTTCCTAACCTTCAATGAGCAGTTCTTC. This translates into CASSTHRDFLTFNEQFF.